This record concerns one T cell receptor beta chain sequence. The antigen is undetermined. The data stem from a study of CD8 T cells in ankylosing spondylitis. Whole-study results and caveats: A TCR beta motif made of several highly homologous variants seemed typical of ankylosing spondylitis blood. Clones linked with disease were CD8+ and fairly uncommon in the peripheral blood.

MiXCR, applied by TCRdb to the 5' RACE reads, yields one record per CDR3 protein. Among about 250,000 distinct CDR3 sequences listed, 15% to 20% were seen once. The V end lost 1 base, the J end lost 0 bases, and 10 bases lay between the germline ends. This CDR3 region has 15 residues. Germline lookup yields CDR1 LGHNA and CDR2 YNFKEQ. The chain has TRBV4-2 and TRBJ2-7, with D perhaps matching TRBD1 (6 bases). What was sequenced was blood, either unsorted or a sorted T cell fraction (not recorded which). This receptor was taken from a male donor with ankylosing spondylitis or in good health (not recorded which). The chain's CDR3 is CASSQGDTSSYEQYF. In DNA, the CDR3 is TGTGCCAGCAGCCAAGGGGACACGAGCTCCTACGAGCAGTACTTC.